These 5 T cell receptor beta chains were sequenced from one sample in a study of blood T cell repertoires in COVID-19. Sequenced by immunoSEQ multiplex PCR; TCRdb stores in-frame clones only, minus some. The sample shows approximately 200,000 clones, 75% to 90% of them seen only once. The sequenced material came from PBMCs or T cells enriched from blood (not recorded which). The receptors here all came from a woman aged 25 to 39 who had been exposed to COVID-19.

V is TRBV30 and J is TRBJ1-6, with 8 nucleotides matching TRBD1. This CDR3 has 14 residues. The germline gives CDR1 GTSNPN, CDR2 SVGIG (reference sequence). Trimming cost V 5 bases and J 6 bases; bases outside gene matches: 6. CDR3 residues: CAWHRTGINSPLHF. DNA of the CDR3: TGTGCCTGGCACCGGACAGGGATTAATTCACCCCTCCACTTT.

This chain joins TRBV6-6 and TRBJ2-5, with 9 bases that match TRBD2. The germline CDR1 and CDR2 sequences are MNHNY and SVGAGI (reference sequence). J lost 12 bases, V lost 4 bases, and 9 bases had no gene match. CDR3 size: 13 residues. The CDR3 region is CASSLDAGGKEYF. CDR3 in DNA: TGTGCCAGCAGTTTGGATGCGGGAGGGAAGGAGTACTTC.

In DNA, the CDR3 is TGTGCCAGCAGTTTATATTCCGCGGGACCCAACACCGGGGAGCTGTTTTTT. Its protein is CASSLYSAGPNTGELFF. The rearrangement uses TRBV27 and TRBJ2-2; possible D gene TRBD2, 6 bases. The CDR3 has 17 residues. Between the trimmed V and J ends, which lost 1 base and 2 bases, there was a span of 14 bases. The germline gives CDR1 MNHEY, CDR2 SMNVEV (reference sequence).

V and J are TRBV7-9 and TRBJ2-4; 7 positions match TRBD1. The CDR3 contains 14 residues. The germline gives CDR1 SEHNR, CDR2 FQNEAQ (reference sequence). With V trimmed by 5 bases and J by 1 base, 2 bases remained unmatched. CDR3 nucleotides: TGTGCCAGCAGCCCCAGGGGGGCCAAAAACATTCAGTACTTC. This translates into CASSPRGAKNIQYF.

The rearrangement joins TRBV19 to TRBJ1-1; no clear D. Trimming pared 3 bases from V and 0 bases from J, leaving 8 bases between. The CDR3 has 14 residues. From germline, CDR1 is LNHDA and CDR2 SQIVND (reference sequence). CDR3 DNA sequence: TGTGCCAGTAGTATTGAACTCTTGAACACTGAAGCTTTCTTT. It translates to CASSIELLNTEAFF.